These 31 T cell receptor beta chains originate from one sample sequenced in a study of T cells in Graves' hyperthyroidism and ophthalmopathy (dated by TCRdb to between 2017 and 2020). Library preparation employed multiplex PCR. Reads for this sample came from an Illumina HiSeq 2000. TCR beta CDR3 regions were amplified from RNA transcripts. The TCR CDR3 was subjected to a first round of RT-PCR using the HTBI primer set and the Qiagen OneStep RT-PCR kit. Clones were called with MiXCR by TCRdb after fastp trimmed the public reads at Q25, and only in-frame beta chains were retained. Here each entry gathers all rows of one CDR3 protein and keeps the most common genes and DNA. This sample holds roughly 640,000 distinct CDR3 sequences; around 16% were observed only once. 2.5% to 4% of the sample lies in the top ten. What was sequenced was blood. The source of these receptors is a woman aged 40 to 55 with Graves' ophthalmopathy.

This clonotype was observed a handful of times. V gene TRBV6-1 combines with J gene TRBJ1-1, with D uncertain. The CDR3 is 15 residues long. Germline assignment: CDR1 MNHNS and CDR2 SASEGT. Between the trimmed V and J ends, which lost 5 bases and 0 bases, there was a span of 13 bases. For the CDR3, the DNA is TGTGCCAGCAGTCCCCCCGCGGGCATGAACACTGAAGCTTTCTTT. Translating it yields CASSPPAGMNTEAFF.

The table lists this clonotype with many counts. The genes are TRBV18 and TRBJ1-1; D call uncertain. The ends were cut back, 1 base at V and 3 bases at J, with 9 bases in the middle. Germline CDR1 is KGHSH and CDR2 is LQKENI. This CDR3 is built from 14 residues. CDR3 protein: CASSPRRGDTEAFF. CDR3 DNA sequence: TGTGCCAGCTCACCACGACGGGGAGACACTGAAGCTTTCTTT.

The sample holds many counts of this clonotype. The V call is TRBV12-3 or TRBV12-4, the J call TRBJ2-3, with 12 bases lining up with TRBD1. The CDR3 has 19 residues. Trimming took 5 bases from V and 1 from J; bases not matched to a gene: 13. This chain's CDR3 is CASSPEGQGAFYGTDTQYF. CDR3 coding DNA: TGTGCCAGCAGTCCCGAGGGACAGGGGGCATTCTACGGCACAGATACGCAGTATTTT.

This clonotype was detected only a few times. This sequence joins TRBV28 and TRBJ1-4; no clear D gene. The V end was cut by 8 bases, the J end by 2 bases, with 6 bases between. The CDR3 has 12 amino acids. Germline V gene lookup returns CDR1 MDHEN and CDR2 SYDVKM. The chain's CDR3 is CASRSTNEKLFF. The CDR3 DNA reads TGTGCCAGCCGGAGTACTAATGAAAAACTGTTTTTT.

The CDR3 nucleotides read TGTGCCAGCTCAAAACAGGGGGCCACTGAAGCTTTCTTT. Protein product: CASSKQGATEAFF. This sequence joins TRBV18 and TRBJ1-1, with 9 positions matching TRBD1. J was trimmed by 4 bases and V by 5 bases; bases with no gene match: 2. This CDR3 contains 13 residues. Germline CDR1 and CDR2: KGHSH and LQKENI.

This chain links TRBV4-1 with TRBJ1-1, with D unresolved. There are 14 residues in the CDR3. Germline V gene data show CDR1 as MGHRA and CDR2 as YSYEKL. Trimming removed 2 bases from V and 4 bases from J, with 11 bases in between. CDR3 coding DNA: TGCGCCAGCAGCCAACCTCTCCGAGGCACTGAAGCTTTCTTT. As protein: CASSQPLRGTEAFF.

This clonotype was detected ten times or more. The J gene is TRBJ2-7, the V gene TRBV20-1; a weak D match, TRBD2 (5 bases). Trimming pared 7 bases from V and 2 bases from J, leaving 15 bases between. This CDR3 has 13 amino acids. CDR1 DFQATT and CDR2 SNEGSKA come from the germline V gene (reference sequence). Here the CDR3 DNA reads TGCAGTGTGAGGGCGGAGTTTACCTACGAGCAGTACTTC. It yields the protein CSVRAEFTYEQYF.

In this sample, this clonotype turned up a few times. V and J are TRBV2 and TRBJ1-1; perhaps TRBD1 as D (5 bases). CDR3 size: 14 residues. Germline V CDR1 and CDR2: SNHLY, FYNNEI. Deletions cut 8 bases from V and 4 bases from J, with 17 bases between. The CDR3 nucleotides read TGTGCCAGCGGCGGGGCAACGAGGGGCACTGAAGCTTTCTTT. Translation: CASGGATRGTEAFF.

This clonotype was seen only a few times. J is TRBJ1-2 and V is TRBV5-1, with 10 bases lining up with TRBD1. J lost 6 bases, V lost 4 bases, and 15 bases had no gene match. CDR1 is SGHRS, CDR2 YFSETQ, per germline. There are 17 residues in the CDR3. The CDR3, as DNA: TGCGCCAGCAGCCTGTTGGTTTTCGGACAGGGGGGGAATGGCTACACCTTC. Encoded protein: CASSLLVFGQGGNGYTF.

In this sample, this clonotype turned up once. With a much larger clone just one base away, this may be a read error. This chain joins TRBV12-3 or TRBV12-4 and TRBJ2-1; 8 bases match TRBD1. V lost 4 bases, J lost 9 bases, and 11 bases stayed unmatched. The CDR3 length is 15 residues. The CDR3 loop reads CASSSRGRGLGEQFF. DNA for the CDR3: TGTGCCAGCAGTTCCCGGGGCAGGGGGCTGGGTGAGCAGTTCTTC.

The chain has TRBV10-3 and TRBJ2-3, with TRBD2 matching 7 bases. The CDR3 is made up of 12 amino acids. Germline V gives CDR1 ENHRY, CDR2 SYGVKD. The CDR3 region is CGGGMDTDTQYF. In DNA, the CDR3 is TGTGGGGGGGGGATGGACACAGATACGCAGTATTTT.

There are many counts of this clonotype. The genes are TRBV20-1 and TRBJ2-5, with D uncertain. The germline CDR1 and CDR2 sequences are DFQATT and SNEGSKA (reference sequence). The length of the CDR3 is 10 residues. V was pared by 5 bases and J by 5 bases, with 6 bases between. The CDR3 bases are TGCAGTGCTGGGCGGGAGACCCAGTACTTC. Its translation: CSAGRETQYF.

This clonotype was observed a handful of times. The V call is TRBV18, the J call TRBJ2-1; D assignment may be TRBD1 or TRBD2 (5 bases each). Germline CDR1 and CDR2: KGHSH and LQKENI. V shed 1 base and J shed 8 bases, with 12 bases lying between them. CDR3 length equals 14 residues. CDR3 bases: TGTGCCAGCTCACCACGGGATGGGGGACATGAGCAGTTCTTC. Protein sequence: CASSPRDGGHEQFF. The full variable domain, rest sourced from reference TRBV18 and TRBJ2-1, is NAGVMQNPRHLVRRRGQEARLRCSPMKGHSHVYWYRQLPEEGLKFMVYLQKENIIDESGMPKERFSAEFPKEGPSILRIQQVVRGDSAAYFCASSPRDGGHEQFFGPGTRLTVL.

Remarks on this clonotype: An end of the junction does not agree with germline; a read error may underlie this. The chain employs TRBV10-1 and TRBJ2-7, with TRBD1 identical over 8 bases. CDR1 and CDR2 (germline): WNHNN, SYGVQD (reference sequence). The CDR3 consists of 16 residues. CDR3 sequence: CAGSESTHRGTNEQYF. CDR3 coding DNA: TGCGCCGGCAGTGAGTCCACCCACAGGGGGACGAACGAGCAGTACTTC.

This clonotype appeared many times. The gene calls are TRBV3-1 and TRBJ1-2, with D unresolved. V gave up 5 bases and J gave up 5 bases, with 15 bases separating them. This CDR3 spans 14 amino acids. CDR1 LGHDT and CDR2 YNNKEL come from the germline V gene (reference sequence). The DNA for the CDR3 is TGTGCCAGCAGCTTACGGACTGTAGGATATGGCTACACCTTC. The encoded protein is CASSLRTVGYGYTF.

In its sample, this clonotype was seen many times. The V gene is TRBV2, the J gene TRBJ2-5, with 15 bases fitting TRBD2. Germline V gives CDR1 SNHLY, CDR2 FYNNEI. The CDR3 contains 18 residues. V trimming: 2 bases; J trimming: 6 bases; junction bases outside the gene matches: 10. The CDR3 DNA reads as TGTGCCAGCAGTGAATCCGGGGTCGGACTAGCGGGAGGGAAGACCCAGTACTTC. Translated: CASSESGVGLAGGKTQYF.

This clonotype was counted a few times. V gene TRBV24-1 combines with J gene TRBJ2-1; TRBD2 is a possible D gene (5 bases). The germline V gene encodes CDR1 KGHDR and CDR2 SFDVKD. This CDR3 spans 13 amino acids. V was cut by 1 base and J by 6 bases, with 6 bases left in between. The CDR3 DNA follows: TGTGCCACCAGTGATTTTCGGGGCAATGAGCAGTTCTTC. Residues: CATSDFRGNEQFF.

Many counts were recorded for this clonotype. This chain connects TRBV18 to TRBJ2-7; 15 nucleotides agree with TRBD2. V lost 1 base to trimming and J lost 6 bases; unmatched junction nucleotides: 4. Germline V gives CDR1 KGHSH, CDR2 LQKENI. The CDR3 consists of 16 residues. In nucleotides, the CDR3 is TGTGCCAGCTCACCACAGGGACTAGCGGGAGGTAGCGAGCAGTACTTC. It codes for CASSPQGLAGGSEQYF.

The J gene is TRBJ1-2, the V gene TRBV10-3; D is unresolved. This CDR3 is 14 amino acids long. The V gene's germline CDR1 is ENHRY and CDR2 SYGVKD. Trimming removed 0 bases from V and 5 bases from J, with 10 bases in between. In nucleotides, the CDR3 is TGTGCCATCAGTGAGTCCGACACTCTGTATGGCTACACCTTC. Its translation is CAISESDTLYGYTF.

The chain uses TRBV7-2 and TRBJ1-5; possibly TRBD1 for D (5 bases). V lost 3 bases and J lost 6, with 12 bases in between. Germline V CDR1 and CDR2: SGHTA, FQGNSA. CDR3 length: 14 residues. Written as DNA, the CDR3 is TGTGCCAGCAGCTTCCCAGGGAGCGCTCAGCCCCAGCATTTT. This gives the protein CASSFPGSAQPQHF.

Only a few counts were recorded for this clonotype. The chain joins TRBV9 to TRBJ2-1; TRBD2 agrees at 9 bases. CDR3 length: 16 amino acids. V gave up 0 bases and J gave up 9 bases; unmatched junction bases: 10. The germline V gene has CDR1 SGDLS and CDR2 YYNGEE. The CDR3 spells CASSVDFAGGPGEQFF. DNA for the CDR3: TGTGCCAGCAGCGTAGATTTTGCGGGAGGGCCGGGTGAGCAGTTCTTC.

This clonotype was detected many times. This chain uses TRBV3-1 with TRBJ2-5; D is perhaps TRBD2 (5 bases). V was trimmed by 5 bases and J by 10 bases, leaving 14 bases between them. Germline CDR1 reads LGHDT; CDR2 reads YNNKEL (reference sequence). CDR3 length: 12 residues. The CDR3 here is CASSYRTGSQYF. CDR3 bases: TGTGCCAGCAGCTATAGGACGGGAAGCCAGTACTTC.

The chain joins TRBV30 to TRBJ2-2; 8 bases fit TRBD2. The CDR3 is 17 residues long. The V gene end was trimmed by 4 bases and the J gene end by 1 base; junction bases not matched to a gene: 11. From germline, CDR1 is GTSNPN and CDR2 SVGIG (reference sequence). As DNA, the CDR3 is TGTGCCTGGACGGCTGGGCGGGGGGCACTGAACACCGGGGAGCTGTTTTTT. It encodes CAWTAGRGALNTGELFF.

The chain combines TRBV20-1 with TRBJ2-1, with 10 bases lining up with TRBD2. V shed 7 bases, J shed 3 bases, and the junction held 6 bases outside the gene matches. The CDR3 runs 14 residues. The germline CDR1 and CDR2 sequences are DFQATT and SNEGSKA (reference sequence). CDR3 residues: CSVDSGRGYNEQFF. CDR3 DNA sequence: TGCAGTGTCGACAGCGGGAGGGGCTACAATGAGCAGTTCTTC.

Concerning this clonotype itself: A much larger clonotype is one base distant, so this may be a read error. The chain combines TRBV20-1 with TRBJ1-5; 7 bases align to TRBD1. The J call is in doubt because the DNA end fits TRBJ2-3 better. The CDR3 is 14 amino acids. CDR1 DFQATT and CDR2 SNEGSKA come from the germline V gene (reference sequence). The CDR3 region has the DNA TGCAGTGCTGAGGACAGGCGAGGAGATCAGCCCCAGTATTTT. Amino acids: CSAEDRRGDQPQYF.

V gene TRBV20-1 combines with J gene TRBJ1-5, with 8 bases matching TRBD1. Losses at the gene ends were 3 bases for V and 9 bases for J; bases not matched to a gene: 13. The CDR3 covers 15 residues. Germline V CDR1 and CDR2: DFQATT, SNEGSKA (reference sequence). This chain's CDR3 is CSASSRTGLSLPQHF. DNA of the CDR3: TGCAGTGCTAGTTCAAGGACAGGGCTCAGTTTGCCCCAGCATTTT.

This clonotype was recorded many times. The chain links TRBV12-3 or TRBV12-4 to TRBJ2-3; D possibly corresponds to TRBD1 (6 bases). Trimming took off 5 bases at V and 2 bases at J, with 11 bases between the two ends. CDR3 length: 14 residues. CDR3 sequence (DNA): TGTGCCAGCAGTCGTCAGGGGCACACAGATACGCAGTATTTT. Translated, it gives CASSRQGHTDTQYF.

This clonotype was detected once. A single base separates this from a much larger clone, so it may be a read error. The gene calls are TRBV29-1 and TRBJ2-7; TRBD1 matches 8 bases. TRBJ2-1 explains the end of the DNA better; the J call may be wrong. The CDR3 loop spans 14 amino acids. CDR1 and CDR2 from the germline V gene are SQVTM and ANQGSEA. CDR3 nucleotides: TGCAGCGTTGAAGGTCAGGGGGCGGGCTACGAGCAGTTCTTC. It is translated as CSVEGQGAGYEQFF.

The genes are TRBV29-1 and TRBJ2-1; D might be TRBD1 (6 bases). V gave up 4 bases and J gave up 4 bases, with 14 bases separating them. The germline V gene encodes CDR1 SQVTM and CDR2 ANQGSEA. The CDR3 is made up of 14 amino acids. In nucleotides, the CDR3 is TGCAGCGTTGCGGGGCGGACAGTATACAATGAGCAGTTCTTC. Its translation: CSVAGRTVYNEQFF.

This rearrangement joins TRBV29-1 to TRBJ1-2; 7 bases are shared with TRBD1. The CDR3 is 13 amino acids. The germline V gene encodes CDR1 SQVTM and CDR2 ANQGSEA. J gave up 4 bases and V 5 bases, and 7 bases lay outside the gene matches. CDR3 residues: CSVSLGQTYGYTF. DNA for the CDR3: TGCAGCGTTTCCTTGGGACAGACCTATGGCTACACCTTC. The whole variable domain, filled in from reference TRBV29-1 and TRBJ1-2, reads SAVISQKPSRDICQRGTSLTIQCQVDSQVTMMFWYRQQPGQSLTLIATANQGSEATYESGFVIDKFPISRPNLTFSTLTVSNMSPEDSSIYLCSVSLGQTYGYTFGSGTRLTVV.

This clonotype showed up many times. J is TRBJ1-1 and V is TRBV12-3 or TRBV12-4, with D maybe TRBD1 (6 bases). V was clipped by 4 bases and J by 2 bases, with 11 bases between them. The length of the CDR3 is 14 residues. Written as DNA, the CDR3 is TGTGCCAGCAGTTACCGGACAGTTAACACTGAAGCTTTCTTT. Translating gives CASSYRTVNTEAFF.